The next 17 T cell receptor beta chains were all read from a single sample in a study of blood T cell repertoires in COVID-19. Profiled with immunoSEQ multiplex PCR; TCRdb holds only in-frame clones, not every one. Of roughly 50,000 clones in the sample, 75% to 90% were seen once. The sample consisted of peripheral blood. Source of these receptors: a man in his 60s with acute or convalescent COVID-19.

This clone appeared once. The chain's CDR3 is CASSQMGGYGYTF. The DNA of the CDR3 is TGCGCCAGCAGCCAAATGGGGGGCTATGGCTACACCTTC. The V and J genes are TRBV5-1 and TRBJ1-2; D possibly corresponds to TRBD1 (5 bases). Germline CDR1 is SGHRS and CDR2 is YFSETQ. Trimming removed 4 bases at V and 4 bases at J, with 11 bases between. CDR3 length: 13 residues.

The chain recombines TRBV4-1 with TRBJ2-2, with 9 bases that match TRBD1. Germline V lookup: CDR1 MGHRA, CDR2 YSYEKL. The CDR3 is made up of 15 amino acids. V dropped 8 bases and J dropped 7; count of bases not matched to a gene: 11. CDR3 sequence reads: CASRGVGQGRGELFF. The CDR3 region has the DNA TGCGCCAGCCGGGGGGTGGGACAGGGTCGCGGGGAGCTGTTTTTT.

This chain connects TRBV7-8 to TRBJ1-5; TRBD1 agrees at 7 bases. J lost 4 bases, V lost 5 bases, and 8 bases had no gene match. CDR3 length: 15 residues. Germline values: CDR1 SGHVS, CDR2 FQNEAQ. The CDR3 region has the DNA TGTGCCAGCAGCATCCGAGGGACAGTAAATCAGCCCCAGCATTTT. Translating gives CASSIRGTVNQPQHF.

This clone was found a few times. The gene calls are TRBV13 and TRBJ2-7; perhaps TRBD2 as D (6 bases). The germline V gene encodes CDR1 PRHDT and CDR2 FYEKMQ (reference sequence). This CDR3 is 14 amino acids long. Trimming took 5 bases from V and 6 from J, leaving 17 bases between them. The CDR3 spells CASSPRRGGREQYF. In DNA, the CDR3 is TGTGCCAGCAGCCCTCGGAGGGGAGGTCGCGAGCAGTACTTC.

This rearrangement joins TRBV29-1 to TRBJ1-1, with D hard to call. V gave up 6 bases and J gave up 0 bases, with 8 bases separating them. The CDR3 sequence is 12 residues long. Germline values: CDR1 SQVTM, CDR2 ANQGSEA. CDR3 region: CSVSQLNTEAFF. The CDR3 nucleotides read TGCAGCGTGAGTCAATTGAACACTGAAGCTTTCTTT.

The rearrangement joins TRBV27 to TRBJ1-5, with 8 bases that match TRBD1. V shed 0 bases, J shed 4 bases, and the junction held 5 bases outside the gene matches. CDR1 MNHEY and CDR2 SMNVEV come from the germline V gene (reference sequence). The CDR3 covers 16 residues. CDR3 protein: CASSLSRDRPNQPQHF. The CDR3 bases are TGTGCCAGCAGTTTATCCCGGGACAGGCCGAATCAGCCCCAGCATTTT.

This clone has just one count. Distinct nucleotide sequences in the sample also encode this CDR3. The CDR3 DNA sequence: TGTGCCAGCAGCGTAGGAGGGAGATCCTACGAGCAGTACTTC. It is translated as CASSVGGRSYEQYF. The rearrangement joins TRBV9 to TRBJ2-7, with D perhaps TRBD2 (5 bases). This CDR3 contains 14 residues. The V gene lost 0 bases and the J gene lost 1 base, with 8 bases spanning the gap. Looked up from germline, CDR1 is SGDLS and CDR2 is YYNGEE.

The gene calls are TRBV6-6 and TRBJ2-1, with 8 bases identical to TRBD2. Germline trimming cut 0 bases from V and 6 bases from J; bases unmatched to any gene: 7. CDR1 MNHNY and CDR2 SVGAGI come from the germline V gene (reference sequence). This CDR3 has 16 amino acids. CDR3 nucleotide sequence: TGTGCCAGCAGTTACTCCTCCAGCGGGAGTTCCAATGAGCAGTTCTTC. Translating it yields CASSYSSSGSSNEQFF.

This chain joins TRBV19 and TRBJ1-2; D remains unclear. CDR3 length: 14 amino acids. Trimming removed 6 bases at V and 2 bases at J, with 13 bases between. The germline gives CDR1 LNHDA, CDR2 SQIVND (reference sequence). The chain's CDR3 is CASREQLANYGYTF. Written as DNA, the CDR3 is TGTGCCAGTAGAGAACAGCTTGCGAACTATGGCTACACCTTC.

The chain couples TRBV19 to TRBJ1-1; 7 bases match TRBD1. CDR3 length equals 13 residues. Germline trimming cut 6 bases from V and 6 bases from J; bases unmatched to any gene: 7. Germline V gene data show CDR1 as LNHDA and CDR2 as SQIVND (reference sequence). The CDR3 reads CASSRGMVAEAFF. The CDR3 nucleotides are TGTGCCAGTAGCAGGGGGATGGTGGCTGAAGCTTTCTTT.

V and J are TRBV7-9 and TRBJ2-7; D might be TRBD1 (6 bases). Germline lookup yields CDR1 SEHNR and CDR2 FQNEAQ (reference sequence). Between the trimmed V and J ends, which lost 2 bases and 3 bases, there was a span of 11 bases. The CDR3 covers 14 residues. The CDR3: CASSLRHRDYEQYF. The CDR3 nucleotides read TGTGCCAGCAGCTTAAGGCACAGGGACTACGAGCAGTACTTC.

The chain employs TRBV5-6 and TRBJ1-4; a possible D gene is TRBD1 (5 bases). Between the trimmed V and J ends, which lost 4 bases and 6 bases, there was a span of 19 bases. Germline V gene sequence: CDR1 SGHDT, CDR2 YYEEEE. CDR3 length: 16 residues. The CDR3 DNA sequence: TGTGCCAGCAGCCAAACCGCGGGGGTGGGGCATGAAAAACTGTTTTTT. It translates to CASSQTAGVGHEKLFF.

This clone was seen just once. The chain employs TRBV19 and TRBJ2-5; 9 bases agree with TRBD2. Germline V gene lookup returns CDR1 LNHDA and CDR2 SQIVND (reference sequence). The CDR3 spans 19 residues. V shed 4 bases and J 4 bases; nucleotides not matched to a gene: 19. The CDR3, as DNA: TGTGCCAGTAGTAGCGCCGGGACTAGCTTAATTGACCGGGGAGAGACCCAGTACTTC. Its translation is CASSSAGTSLIDRGETQYF.

The V and J genes are TRBV14 and TRBJ2-3; D gene ambiguous. Germline V gene sequence: CDR1 SGHDN, CDR2 FVKESK. The CDR3 extends over 13 amino acids. Trimming shortened V by 5 bases and J by 2 bases, and 8 bases separated the two germline ends. The CDR3 protein is CASSSPNTDTQYF. For the CDR3, the DNA is TGTGCCAGCAGCTCCCCAAACACAGATACGCAGTATTTT.

This clone was recorded once. In DNA form, the CDR3 reads TGTGCCTGGAGCTTTGGACTACAGGCCACAGATACGCAGTATTTT. Translation: CAWSFGLQATDTQYF. The gene calls are TRBV30 and TRBJ2-3; TRBD2 might be the D (6 bases). Germline V lookup: CDR1 GTSNPN, CDR2 SVGIG (reference sequence). The germline V and J ends were trimmed by 3 bases and 2 bases, with 15 bases remaining between them. CDR3 length equals 15 residues. Full variable domain (rest looked up from reference TRBV30 and TRBJ2-3): SQTIHQWPATLVQPVGSPLSLECTVEGTSNPNLYWYRQAAGRGLQLLFYSVGIGQISSEVPQNLSASRPQDRQFILSSKKLLLSDSGFYLCAWSFGLQATDTQYFGPGTRLTVL.

The gene calls are TRBV28 and TRBJ2-1; a weak D match, TRBD2 (6 bases). The CDR3 is 15 residues long. V lost 3 bases, J lost 2 bases, and 11 bases lay in between. Germline assignment: CDR1 MDHEN and CDR2 SYDVKM. The CDR3 DNA follows: TGTGCCAGCAGTTTTGGCGGGACCACCTACAATGAGCAGTTCTTC. This gives the protein CASSFGGTTYNEQFF.

Here the CDR3 DNA reads TGTGCCAGCAGCCCGAGCTCTGGAAACACCATATATTTT. It yields the protein CASSPSSGNTIYF. The chain joins TRBV12-3 or TRBV12-4 to TRBJ1-3; D unclear. The CDR3 is 13 residues long. The V end lost 6 bases, the J end lost 0 bases, and 6 bases lay between the germline ends.